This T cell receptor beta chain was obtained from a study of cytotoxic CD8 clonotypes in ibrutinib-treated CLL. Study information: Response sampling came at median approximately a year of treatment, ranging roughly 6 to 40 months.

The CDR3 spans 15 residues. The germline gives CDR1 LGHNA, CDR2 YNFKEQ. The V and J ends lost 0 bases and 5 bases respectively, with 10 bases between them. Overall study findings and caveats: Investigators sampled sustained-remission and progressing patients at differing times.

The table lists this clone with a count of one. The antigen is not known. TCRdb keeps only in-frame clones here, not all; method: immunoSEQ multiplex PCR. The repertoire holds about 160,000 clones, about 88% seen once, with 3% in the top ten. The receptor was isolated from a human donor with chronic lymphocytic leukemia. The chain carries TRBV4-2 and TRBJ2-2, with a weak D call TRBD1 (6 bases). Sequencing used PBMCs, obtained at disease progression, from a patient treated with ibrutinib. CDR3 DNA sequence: TGTGCCAGCAGCCAAGAACAGGGAGCAACCGGGGAGCTGTTTTTT. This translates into CASSQEQGATGELFF.